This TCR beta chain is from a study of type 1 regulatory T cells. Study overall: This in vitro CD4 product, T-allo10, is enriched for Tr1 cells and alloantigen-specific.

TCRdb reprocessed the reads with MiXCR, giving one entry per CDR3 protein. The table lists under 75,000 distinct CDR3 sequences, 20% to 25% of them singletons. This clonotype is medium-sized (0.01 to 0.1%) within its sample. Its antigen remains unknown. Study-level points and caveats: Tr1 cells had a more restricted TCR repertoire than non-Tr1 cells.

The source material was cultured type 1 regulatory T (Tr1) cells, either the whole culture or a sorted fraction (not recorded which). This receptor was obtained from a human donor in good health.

The DNA for the CDR3 is TGTGCCAGCAGTCCCTTTGGGGAGGCGTGGCGGGCCTACAATGAGCAGTTCTTC. Encoded protein: CASSPFGEAWRAYNEQFF. The gene calls are TRBV12-3 or TRBV12-4 and TRBJ2-1; the D gene is possibly TRBD2 (6 bases). The CDR3 extends over 18 amino acids. Between the trimmed V and J ends, which lost 5 bases and 2 bases, there was a span of 22 bases.